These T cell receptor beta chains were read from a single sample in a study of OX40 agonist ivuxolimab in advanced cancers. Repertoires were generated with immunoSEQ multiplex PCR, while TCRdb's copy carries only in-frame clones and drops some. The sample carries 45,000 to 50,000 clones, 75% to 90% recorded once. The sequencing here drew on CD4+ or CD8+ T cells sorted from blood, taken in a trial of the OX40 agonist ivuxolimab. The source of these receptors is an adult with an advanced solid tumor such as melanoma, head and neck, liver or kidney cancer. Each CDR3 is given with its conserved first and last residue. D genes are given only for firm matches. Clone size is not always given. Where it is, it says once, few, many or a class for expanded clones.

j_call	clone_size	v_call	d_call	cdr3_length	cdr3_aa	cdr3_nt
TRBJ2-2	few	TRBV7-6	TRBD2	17	CASSLGASGTNTGELFF	TGTGCCAGCAGCTTAGGGGCTAGCGGGACGAACACCGGGGAGCTGTTTTTT
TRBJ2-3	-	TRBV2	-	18	CASSEGGGPSTFTDTQYF	TGTGCCAGCAGTGAAGGCGGGGGCCCCTCTACATTCACAGATACGCAGTATTTT
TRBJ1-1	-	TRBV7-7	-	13	CASSLSANTEAFF	TGTGCCAGCAGCTTATCAGCGAACACTGAAGCTTTCTTT
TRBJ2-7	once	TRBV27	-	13	CASSLGQSYEQYF	TGTGCCAGCAGTTTAGGGCAATCCTACGAGCAGTACTTC
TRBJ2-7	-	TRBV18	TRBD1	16	CASSPMASGGTYEQYF	TGTGCCAGCTCACCAATGGCGTCAGGGGGCACCTACGAGCAGTACTTC
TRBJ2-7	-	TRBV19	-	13	CASSIPQADEQYF	TGTGCCAGTAGTATACCCCAAGCGGACGAGCAGTACTTC
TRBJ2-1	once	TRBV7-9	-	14	CASSLPAMSNEQFF	TGTGCCAGCAGCTTACCCGCAATGAGCAATGAGCAGTTCTTC
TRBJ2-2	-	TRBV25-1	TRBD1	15	CASSDRDSITGELFF	TGTGCCAGCAGTGACCGGGACAGCATCACCGGGGAGCTGTTTTTT
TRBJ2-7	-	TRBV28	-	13	CASSWSGSYEQYF	TGTGCCAGCAGTTGGTCGGGCTCCTACGAGCAGTACTTC
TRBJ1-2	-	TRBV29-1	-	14	CSAEGGVANYGYTF	TGCAGCGCCGAGGGGGGGGTAGCTAACTATGGCTACACCTTC
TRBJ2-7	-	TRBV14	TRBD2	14	CASSPTGGTYEQYF	TGTGCCAGCAGCCCCACGGGGGGTACCTACGAGCAGTACTTC
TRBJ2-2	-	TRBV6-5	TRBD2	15	CASSSGTTYTGELFF	TGTGCCAGCAGTTCCGGGACTACCTACACCGGGGAGCTGTTTTTT
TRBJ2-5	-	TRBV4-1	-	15	CASSQVWGDGETQYF	TGCGCCAGCAGCCAAGTGTGGGGGGACGGCGAGACCCAGTACTTC
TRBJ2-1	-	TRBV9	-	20	CASSGSRLPGPKSSYNEQFF	TGTGCCAGCAGCGGTAGTCGGTTACCGGGACCCAAAAGCTCCTACAATGAGCAGTTCTTC
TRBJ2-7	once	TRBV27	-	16	CASSLSQGLITYEQYF	TGTGCCAGCAGTTTAAGTCAGGGTTTAATAACCTACGAGCAGTACTTC
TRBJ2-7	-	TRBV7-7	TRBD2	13	CASSSSGSYEQYF	TGTGCTAGCAGCTCTAGCGGGAGCTACGAGCAGTACTTC
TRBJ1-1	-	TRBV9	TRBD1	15	CASSVAGQGGTEAFF	TGTGCCAGCAGCGTAGCTGGACAGGGGGGCACTGAAGCTTTCTTT
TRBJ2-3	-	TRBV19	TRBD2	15	CASSIIAGGPDTQYF	TGTGCCAGTAGCATTATAGCGGGAGGGCCGGATACGCAGTATTTT
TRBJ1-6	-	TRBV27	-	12	CASYTGNSPLHF	TGTGCCAGCTATACAGGGAATTCACCCCTCCACTTT
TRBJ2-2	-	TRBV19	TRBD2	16	CASSVSGGRGAGELFF	TGTGCCAGTAGTGTTAGCGGGGGGCGAGGGGCCGGGGAGCTGTTTTTT
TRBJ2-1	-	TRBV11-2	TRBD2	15	CASSLVGLGDNEQFF	TGTGCCAGCAGCTTAGTGGGACTAGGGGACAATGAGCAGTTCTTC
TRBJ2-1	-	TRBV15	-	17	CATSRDHMFRSYNEQFF	TGTGCCACCAGCAGAGACCATATGTTCCGCTCCTACAATGAGCAGTTCTTC
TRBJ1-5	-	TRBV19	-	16	CASTSEKLYSNQPQHF	TGTGCCAGTACCTCGGAAAAGTTGTATAGCAATCAGCCCCAGCATTTT
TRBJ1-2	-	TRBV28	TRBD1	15	CASSLEGQGIYGYTF	TGTGCCAGCAGTTTAGAAGGACAGGGGATCTATGGCTACACCTTC
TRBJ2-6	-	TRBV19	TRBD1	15	CASSLQGSGANVLTF	TGTGCCAGTAGTCTACAGGGGTCTGGGGCCAACGTCCTGACTTTC
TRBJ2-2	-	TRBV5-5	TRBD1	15	CASSSDRANTGELFF	TGTGCCAGCAGCTCCGACAGGGCAAACACCGGGGAGCTGTTTTTT
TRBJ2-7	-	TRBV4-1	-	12	CASSQVGAEQYF	TGCGCCAGCAGCCAGGTGGGGGCCGAGCAGTACTTC
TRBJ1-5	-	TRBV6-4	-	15	CASSDGGGDFRPQHF	TGTGCCAGCAGTGACGGCGGGGGTGATTTTCGGCCCCAGCATTTT
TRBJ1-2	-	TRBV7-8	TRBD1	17	CASSLDLGGTGDNGYTF	TGTGCCAGCAGCTTAGACCTGGGAGGCACAGGGGATAATGGCTACACCTTC
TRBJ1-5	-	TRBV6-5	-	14	CASSYGGVGQPQHF	TGTGCCAGCAGTTACGGGGGAGTTGGACAGCCCCAGCATTTT
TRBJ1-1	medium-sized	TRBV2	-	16	CASSEAAGGEWDEAFF	TGTGCCAGCAGTGAAGCCGCTGGGGGGGAATGGGATGAGGCTTTCTTT
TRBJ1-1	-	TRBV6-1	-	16	CASSEVVRGAGTEAFF	TGTGCCAGCAGTGAAGTTGTGCGGGGGGCGGGCACTGAAGCTTTCTTT
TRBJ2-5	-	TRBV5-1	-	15	CASSLALQGRETQYF	TGCGCCAGCAGCTTGGCCCTGCAGGGGAGGGAGACCCAGTACTTC
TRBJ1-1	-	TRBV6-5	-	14	CASSGFTMNTEAFF	TGTGCCAGTAGTGGGTTTACCATGAACACTGAAGCTTTCTTT
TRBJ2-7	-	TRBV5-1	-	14	CASSLVGSDYEQYF	TGCGCCAGCAGCTTGGTTGGGAGCGACTACGAGCAGTACTTC
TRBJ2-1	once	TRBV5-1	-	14	CASSFHSAYNEQFF	TGCGCCAGCAGCTTTCATAGTGCCTACAATGAGCAGTTCTTC
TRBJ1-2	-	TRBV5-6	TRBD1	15	CASSYRQGAHYGYTF	TGTGCCAGCAGCTATAGACAGGGGGCCCACTATGGCTACACCTTC
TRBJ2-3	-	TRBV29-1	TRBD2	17	CSVAGLAGGPLSDTQYF	TGCAGCGTTGCCGGGCTAGCGGGAGGGCCGTTATCAGATACGCAGTATTTT
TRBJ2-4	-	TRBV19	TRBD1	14	CASSSDRGPNIQYF	TGTGCCAGTAGTAGCGACAGGGGGCCCAACATTCAGTACTTC
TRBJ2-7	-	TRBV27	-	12	CASSLARGEQYF	TGTGCCAGCAGTTTAGCGAGAGGGGAGCAGTACTTC
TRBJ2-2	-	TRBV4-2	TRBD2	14	CASSQVLAAGELFF	TGTGCCAGCAGCCAAGTACTAGCGGCCGGGGAGCTGTTTTTT
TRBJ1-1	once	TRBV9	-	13	CASSVVGETEAFF	TGTGCCAGCAGCGTTGTGGGGGAGACTGAAGCTTTCTTT
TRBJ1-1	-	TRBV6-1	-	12	CASIEGNTEAFF	TGTGCCAGCATCGAGGGGAACACTGAAGCTTTCTTT
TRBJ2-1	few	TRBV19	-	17	CASSPRPGQFRYNEQFF	TGTGCCAGTAGTCCTAGACCAGGACAGTTCCGATACAATGAGCAGTTCTTC
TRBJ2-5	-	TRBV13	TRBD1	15	CASSLRGTGMETQYF	TGTGCCAGCAGCTTACGAGGGACAGGGATGGAGACCCAGTACTTC
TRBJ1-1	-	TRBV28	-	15	CASSLIGGTNTEAFF	TGTGCCAGCAGTTTAATTGGGGGGACGAACACTGAAGCTTTCTTT
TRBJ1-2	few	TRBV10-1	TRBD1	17	CASSSGTGPRLNYGYTF	TGCGCCAGCAGTTCAGGGACAGGGCCACGCCTTAACTATGGCTACACCTTC
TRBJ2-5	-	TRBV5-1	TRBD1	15	CASRTGPGQKETQYF	TGCGCCAGCAGAACCGGACCGGGACAGAAGGAGACCCAGTACTTC
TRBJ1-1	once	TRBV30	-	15	CAWLNRAFMDTEAFF	TGTGCCTGGCTGAATAGAGCCTTTATGGACACTGAAGCTTTCTTT
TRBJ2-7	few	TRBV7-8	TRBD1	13	CASSLSGDRASYF	TGTGCCAGCAGCTTATCTGGAGACAGGGCATCGTACTTC
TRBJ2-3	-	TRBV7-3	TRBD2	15	CATSRGSSGTDTQYF	TGTGCCACCTCGCGGGGTAGTAGCGGGACAGATACGCAGTATTTT
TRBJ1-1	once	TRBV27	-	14	CASSWGGLVTEAFF	TGTGCCAGCAGTTGGGGGGGGCTGGTCACTGAAGCTTTCTTT
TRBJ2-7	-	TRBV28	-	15	CASSQPIVVTYEQYF	TGTGCCAGCAGCCAACCGATAGTGGTAACCTACGAGCAGTACTTC
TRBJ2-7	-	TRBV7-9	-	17	CASSGFSAGRAAYEQYF	TGTGCCAGCAGCGGCTTCTCGGCGGGCAGGGCGGCCTACGAGCAGTACTTC
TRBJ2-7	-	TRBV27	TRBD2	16	CASSLSSGRTHYEQYF	TGTGCCAGCAGTTTGAGTAGCGGGAGGACTCACTACGAGCAGTACTTC